These 23 T cell receptor beta chains originate from one sample sequenced in a study of regulatory T cells in long-lasting Graves disease. Time point meaning: newly diagnosed GD, antithyroid drugs for less than 3 months. Extracted RNA from PBMCs served as the source of the TCR library. The TCR beta library used iRepertoire HTBI primers with Arm-PCR amplification of CDR3. Via MiXCR, TCRdb re-called the multiplex PCR reads, giving one row per CDR3 protein. Found here are about 420,000 distinct CDR3 sequences, about 15% of them singletons; the top ten hold about 23%. Another study also made use of these data, one on T cells in Graves' hyperthyroidism and ophthalmopathy.

The sample was peripheral blood mononuclear cells (PBMCs), taken at new diagnosis, from a patient treated with antithyroid drugs. The receptors derive from a woman under 30 with Graves disease.

The chain uses TRBV3-1 and TRBJ2-5; the match to TRBD1 covers 7 bases. The CDR3 sequence is 16 residues long. The germline V gene encodes CDR1 LGHDT and CDR2 YNNKEL (reference sequence). Trimming took 1 base from V and 2 from J; bases not matched to a gene: 7. DNA of the CDR3: TGTGCCAGCAGCCAAGTTACAGGGGCCTTTCAAGAGACCCAGTACTTC. It is translated as CASSQVTGAFQETQYF.

At least ten counts were recorded for this clonotype. This chain uses TRBV19 with TRBJ1-1, with D tentatively TRBD1 (6 bases). The CDR3 is 18 amino acids. V lost 3 bases and J 0 bases, leaving 20 bases between the germline ends. Germline CDR1 and CDR2: LNHDA and SQIVND (reference sequence). CDR3 loop: CASSIGGLTGIMNTEAFF. DNA of the CDR3: TGTGCCAGTAGTATCGGTGGGCTCACAGGGATCATGAACACTGAAGCTTTCTTT.

This clonotype was recorded at least ten times. The CDR3 nucleotides are TGTGCCTGGAGGGAGGGGTACTATGGCTACACCTTC. Its protein is CAWREGYYGYTF. The V gene is TRBV30, the J gene TRBJ1-2, with a possible D match to TRBD1 (5 bases). Per germline, CDR1 GTSNPN and CDR2 SVGIG (reference sequence). The length of the CDR3 is 12 residues. Trimming left V 3 bases short and J 3 bases short, with 8 bases between.

This clonotype has only a few counts. This sequence joins TRBV6-1 and TRBJ1-5; possibly TRBD1 for D (5 bases). This CDR3 spans 15 amino acids. V gave up 5 bases and J gave up 4 bases, with 15 bases separating them. Germline CDR1 is MNHNS and CDR2 is SASEGT. CDR3 in amino acids: CASSIDLGGNQPQHF. The CDR3 nucleotides read TGTGCCAGCAGTATCGACCTTGGGGGAAATCAGCCCCAGCATTTT.

This chain links TRBV6-2 or TRBV6-3 with TRBJ2-1, with 11 bases matching TRBD2. Per germline, CDR1 MNHEY and CDR2 SVGEGT. The V gene end was trimmed by 2 bases and the J gene end by 7 bases; junction bases not matched to a gene: 4. The CDR3 is 15 residues long. CDR3 bases: TGTGCCAGCAGTTACAGCCTAGCGGGAGGAAATGAGCAGTTCTTC. Protein: CASSYSLAGGNEQFF.

In its sample, this clonotype was seen many times. V usage is TRBV18 and J usage is TRBJ2-2; D gene ambiguous. The V and J ends lost 2 bases and 0 bases respectively, with 10 bases between them. This CDR3 is built from 16 residues. Germline V lookup: CDR1 KGHSH, CDR2 LQKENI. The CDR3: CASSPFFPANTGELFF. The CDR3 region has the DNA TGTGCCAGCTCACCATTCTTTCCTGCGAACACCGGGGAGCTGTTTTTT.

The genes are TRBV27 and TRBJ2-7; D is perhaps TRBD2 (7 bases). Germline V gives CDR1 MNHEY, CDR2 SMNVEV (reference sequence). V lost 8 bases and J lost 5, with 19 bases in between. This CDR3 has 14 amino acids. CDR3 region: CASGGRESFHEQYF. In DNA, the CDR3 is TGTGCCAGCGGGGGGCGGGAGAGTTTCCACGAGCAGTACTTC.

This clonotype was seen at least ten times. V and J are TRBV9 and TRBJ2-7, with 8 positions matching TRBD1. After removal of 0 bases from V and 4 bases from J, the junction contained 9 bases not matched to a gene. There are 16 residues in the CDR3. Germline-derived CDR1 and CDR2 are SGDLS and YYNGEE. The CDR3 DNA reads TGTGCCAGCAGCGTAGAACCGGGACAGGCGGTGTACGAGCAGTACTTC. Residues: CASSVEPGQAVYEQYF.

In this sample, this clonotype turned up many times. This sequence joins TRBV12-3 or TRBV12-4 and TRBJ2-7; 9 bases agree with TRBD1. The CDR3 covers 15 residues. V lost 5 bases and J lost 2; bases outside the gene matches: 7. The CDR3 reads CASSTLDRGTYEQYF. The DNA for the CDR3 is TGTGCCAGCAGTACCCTGGACAGGGGCACCTACGAGCAGTACTTC.

At least ten counts were recorded for this clonotype. The J gene is TRBJ2-1, the V gene TRBV29-1; possible D gene TRBD1, 6 bases. This CDR3 spans 15 amino acids. CDR1 SQVTM and CDR2 ANQGSEA come from the germline V gene. V lost 6 bases and J 6 bases, leaving 21 bases between the germline ends. The CDR3 bases are TGCAGCGTGCCACGTCCCCCGCAGGGGACCAATGAGCAGTTCTTC. Translated, it gives CSVPRPPQGTNEQFF.

This clonotype has a count of ten or more. This chain links TRBV5-8 with TRBJ2-1, with D maybe TRBD2 (6 bases). The germline CDR1 and CDR2 sequences are SGHTS and YDEGEE. The CDR3 length is 13 residues. The V end lost 4 bases, the J end lost 4 bases, and 9 bases lay between the germline ends. The chain's CDR3 is CASSVDYYNEQFF. For the CDR3, the DNA is TGTGCCAGCAGCGTGGACTATTACAATGAGCAGTTCTTC.

The chain is built from TRBV18 and TRBJ2-1, with D perhaps matching TRBD2 (6 bases). Germline-derived CDR1 and CDR2 are KGHSH and LQKENI. V was shortened by 5 bases and J by 3 bases, with 17 bases between the two germline ends. This CDR3 has 16 residues. The CDR3 region is CASSSYGPGSYNEQFF. The CDR3 nucleotides are TGTGCCAGCTCATCTTATGGCCCCGGGAGCTACAATGAGCAGTTCTTC.

The V and J genes are TRBV7-9 and TRBJ2-1, with D possibly TRBD2 on 7 matching bases. CDR3 length equals 14 residues. Germline V lookup: CDR1 SEHNR, CDR2 FQNEAQ (reference sequence). Between the trimmed V and J ends, which lost 5 bases and 9 bases, there was a span of 17 bases. The CDR3 spells CASSPGRGGGEQFF. CDR3 nucleotides: TGTGCCAGCAGCCCAGGAAGAGGGGGGGGTGAGCAGTTCTTC.

This clonotype was counted only a few times. This chain connects TRBV5-1 to TRBJ2-2, with 8 bases that match TRBD2. Unmatched junction bases numbered 5, after V lost 0 bases and J lost 1 base. Germline CDR1 SGHRS, CDR2 YFSETQ. This CDR3 contains 17 residues. In nucleotides, the CDR3 is TGCGCCAGCAGCTTGGCGGGAGGGCCTAAGAACACCGGGGAGCTGTTTTTT. Translating gives CASSLAGGPKNTGELFF.

The J gene is TRBJ1-2, the V gene TRBV5-1; D is perhaps TRBD1 (5 bases). Germline assignment: CDR1 SGHRS and CDR2 YFSETQ. V was cut by 0 bases and J by 3 bases, with 12 bases left in between. The length of the CDR3 is 15 residues. The CDR3 sequence: CASSLAGTFDYGYTF. CDR3 sequence (DNA): TGCGCCAGCAGCTTGGCAGGGACGTTCGACTATGGCTACACCTTC.

This clonotype was recorded many times. The chain uses TRBV11-3 and TRBJ2-3; 8 nucleotides line up with TRBD2. Trimming took 1 base from V and 7 from J; bases not matched to a gene: 7. This CDR3 spans 15 amino acids. Germline lookup yields CDR1 SGHNT and CDR2 YENEEA. The CDR3 DNA reads as TGTGCCAGCAGCTTAGGCGGGGGGCCTCAGCATACGCAGTATTTT. It is translated as CASSLGGGPQHTQYF.

This clonotype appeared a few times. The rearrangement links TRBV7-2 to TRBJ1-5; 8 nucleotides match TRBD1. The V segment lost 5 bases and the J segment 10 bases; nucleotides outside the gene matches: 10. The CDR3 consists of 14 residues. CDR1 and CDR2 (germline): SGHTA, FQGNSA. The CDR3 protein is CASSPGTGAGPQHF. Here the CDR3 DNA reads TGTGCCAGCAGCCCGGGGACAGGCGCCGGTCCCCAGCATTTT.

This clonotype was recorded many times. This chain joins TRBV30 and TRBJ1-1; 7 bases agree with TRBD1. The junction had 5 bases not matched to a gene; V was cut back by 3 bases and J by 4 bases. This CDR3 comprises 13 residues. Germline V gene data show CDR1 as GTSNPN and CDR2 as SVGIG (reference sequence). CDR3 nucleotide sequence: TGTGCCTGGAGAGAAGGGGGCTTCACTGAAGCTTTCTTT. Translation gives CAWREGGFTEAFF.

This clonotype was counted at least ten times. This chain links TRBV20-1 with TRBJ2-1; D remains unclear. The CDR3 consists of 17 residues. V was clipped by 5 bases and J by 0 bases, with 20 bases between them. Germline assignment: CDR1 DFQATT and CDR2 SNEGSKA (reference sequence). CDR3 protein: CSAPKFQVRSSYNEQFF. The CDR3 DNA follows: TGCAGTGCTCCCAAGTTTCAGGTTAGGTCCTCCTACAATGAGCAGTTCTTC.

This chain links TRBV9 with TRBJ2-1; unclear D gene. Trimming shortened V by 0 bases and J by 1 base, and 11 bases separated the two germline ends. This CDR3 is built from 16 residues. CDR1 is SGDLS, CDR2 YYNGEE, per germline. The CDR3 here is CASSVGRVYSYNEQFF. The CDR3 DNA follows: TGTGCCAGCAGCGTAGGAAGGGTATATTCCTACAATGAGCAGTTCTTC.

This clonotype was seen only once. The rearrangement joins TRBV20-1 to TRBJ2-1; D perhaps matches TRBD2 (5 bases). This CDR3 contains 14 residues. V lost 2 bases, J lost 10 bases, and 18 bases lay in between. Germline CDR1 reads DFQATT; CDR2 reads SNEGSKA (reference sequence). The CDR3 region is CSARRVEGNYEQFF. Written as DNA, the CDR3 is TGCAGTGCTAGAAGGGTCGAGGGTAACTACGAGCAGTTCTTC.

The chain uses TRBV27 and TRBJ1-3; weak D call: TRBD1 (6 bases). In germline, CDR1 is MNHEY, CDR2 SMNVEV (reference sequence). The CDR3 consists of 16 residues. V was pared by 5 bases and J by 4 bases, with 18 bases between. This chain's CDR3 is CASSPLGTTLGNTIYF. The CDR3 DNA sequence: TGTGCCAGCAGTCCCCTCGGGACAACTCTGGGAAACACCATATATTTT.

The chain recombines TRBV28 with TRBJ2-7; tentative D call: TRBD2 (5 bases). V was pared by 4 bases and J by 2 bases, with 15 bases between. In germline, CDR1 is MDHEN, CDR2 SYDVKM. This CDR3 spans 15 amino acids. CDR3 sequence: CASSSLVAGPYEQYF. CDR3 bases: TGTGCCAGCAGTTCCCTCGTTGCGGGCCCCTACGAGCAGTACTTC.